This T cell receptor (beta chain) emerged from a study of T-cell memory formation after mild COVID-19. Study-wide context: Among the donors, TCR clusters were largely specific to each donor. Points from the study as a whole: Pre-infection memory showed some responding clones, and this suggested that cross-reactive memory joined.

This clonotype was counted between two and nine times. The antigen is unknown. TCRdb re-called the 5' RACE reads through MiXCR, storing one row per CDR3 protein. Found here are approximately 570,000 distinct CDR3 sequences, approximately 19% of them singletons; the top ten hold 12%. Germline loops: CDR1 LNHNV, CDR2 YYDKDF (reference sequence). The CDR3 has 17 residues. The V end lost 2 bases, the J end lost 0 bases, and 15 bases lay between the germline ends. V usage is TRBV15 and J usage is TRBJ2-3; TRBD2 is a possible D gene (5 bases). Sequenced material: PBMCs or a T cell subset sorted from them (not recorded which). The TCR sequence derives from an adult woman who had mild COVID-19 (a few samples of this study predate the infection). Cell type and time point are not known. In nucleotides, the CDR3 is TGTGCCACCAGCAGAAATCTACTAGACTCTAGCACAGATACGCAGTATTTT. Translation: CATSRNLLDSSTDTQYF.